What follows describes a single T cell receptor (beta chain). Its antigen specificity is not known. No base qualities exist here, and no much larger clone lies one base off it. The immunoSEQ Assay, a bias-controlled multiplex PCR, was used to amplify TCRbeta CDR3 regions from genomic DNA. For the original study's pipeline: The number of nucleated cells in each sample was estimated by amplification of reference gene primers within the assay. Sequence reads were collapsed and filtered to measure the absolute abundance of every unique TCRbeta CDR3 rearrangement. For each sample, productive Simpson clonality was calculated as the square root of Simpson's diversity index across productive rearrangements. TCRdb took this table from immuneACCESS and kept in-frame rearrangements with V and J called. Such tables lack part of the clones; where checked against another copy, unresolved V genes explain under half of the gap, and the rest is unexplained. D and trimming come from the DNA, and the V and J calls and clone size come from that table. The sample table records 200,000 to 250,000 clones; around nine tenths of these occur just once. The top ten hold about 1.7% of the sample.

In the germline V gene, CDR1 corresponds to MGHRA and CDR2 to YSYEKL. V is shortened by 0 bases, J by 3 bases, and the region joining them spans 3 bases. The CDR3 has 12 amino acids, counting the end cysteine and phenylalanine. The only DNA kept is the CDR3, 36 bases in frame from the first base. This specimen comes from a study of blood T cell repertoires in COVID-19 (dated by TCRdb to about 2020). The study in broad terms: The collaborator samples originated in the United States, Italy and Spain and spanned the acute and convalescent phases of COVID-19. Subjects who had been exposed to COVID-19, were actively infected with it, or had recovered from it provided the deeply sampled blood TCRbeta repertoires that made up the dataset. Where available, HLA class I and class II types were obtained from metadata supplied by the sample provider rather than from assay-based typing. Sample metadata almost always included a de-identified subject ID, COVID-19 status, age in years and sex. Samples were obtained from the ongoing ImmuneRACE study (first 160 participants) and from 950 to 1,500 subjects provided by 6 global collaborators. The material from the prospective study consisted of cDNA or gDNA derived from T cells, B-cell-depleted T cells, or PBMCs. The repertoires were made available in a free public database intended to serve as a resource for research on the immune response to SARS-CoV-2. On the study overall, not on this receptor specifically: The quantity of clinical and demographic metadata differed by source and by participant and was supplied without curation.

Samples from volunteer blood donors who had recovered from COVID-19 were contributed by a second Seattle source. Whole blood was collected in K2EDTA tubes by collaborating institutions according to the institutions' own protocols. For TCRbeta analysis, collaborator samples were shipped as frozen whole blood, as isolated PBMCs, or as DNA extracted from either sample type. The sample consisted of peripheral blood. The sequence links TRBV4-1 to TRBJ2-7, with the D gene not confidently named. This TCR was recovered from a woman aged 55-70 years who had recovered from COVID-19. CDR3 region: CASSQDLYEQYF. The sequenced DNA is TGCGCCAGCAGCCAAGATCTCTACGAGCAGTACTTC.